A single TCR beta chain is shown here with its context. Its antigen is undetermined. Germline V lookup: CDR1 SGHTA, CDR2 FQGNSA. After removal of 6 bases from V and 6 bases from J, the junction contained 10 bases not matched to a gene. The CDR3 totals 15 residues. The record originates from a study of T cell responses to AZD1222 COVID-19 vaccine. The method was immunoSEQ multiplex PCR; TCRdb's version includes in-frame clones alone and lacks a portion of them. Of roughly 140,000 clones in the sample, about nine tenths are singletons; the top ten hold roughly 7%. Study-level points and caveats: The repertoires were collected only after the peak T cell response.

This chain links TRBV7-2 with TRBJ1-1; 10 bases are a match to TRBD1. The sample in question was peripheral blood, obtained after recovery from COVID-19. This receptor was identified in an adult who had recovered from COVID-19. The CDR3 sequence is CASRAETGGRAEAFF. In DNA, the CDR3 is TGTGCCAGCAGGGCTGAGACAGGGGGCCGGGCTGAAGCTTTCTTT.